The entry below gives a single T cell receptor beta chain sequence along with its context. Antigen specificity is unknown. This sample is part of a study of radiotherapy plus CTLA-4 blockade in lung cancer. The study's findings and limits: TCR clones of tumor origin grew in blood after radiotherapy plus ipilimumab. Among reported predictors of response, early blood T cell clone dynamics with interferon-beta performed best.

Assay: immunoSEQ multiplex PCR; the TCRdb copy retains only in-frame clones and omits some. The sample carries 27,000 or so clones, 60% to 85% recorded once. CTLA-4 blockade with ipilimumab, together with focal radiation, was given to patients with chemo-refractory metastatic non-small-cell lung cancer. The germline V gene has CDR1 SGHTA and CDR2 FQGNSA. V was pared by 5 bases and J by 4 bases, with 12 bases of the junction left unmatched. The CDR3 is 16 residues long. This clonotype was obtained from a human donor with non-small cell lung cancer that progressed on radiotherapy plus ipilimumab. V is TRBV7-2 and J is TRBJ2-5; the match to TRBD2 covers 8 bases. The specimen was peripheral blood, collected from a patient treated with radiotherapy plus ipilimumab. In DNA form, the CDR3 reads TGTGCCAGCAGCGACGGGAGGGGGGGTCGTCGAGAGACCCAGTACTTC. This codes for CASSDGRGGRRETQYF.